This TCR beta chain was identified during a study of blood T cell repertoires in COVID-19. Study in general: Sites across the United States, Italy and Spain contributed samples from acute and convalescent COVID-19. Sources were T cells, B-cell-depleted T cells, or PBMCs; the material itself was cDNA or gDNA.

Between the trimmed V and J ends, which lost 3 bases and 4 bases, there was a span of 9 bases. Germline-derived CDR1 and CDR2 are SGHNT and YENEEA. The CDR3 sequence is 13 residues long. Some clones are missing from TCRdb's copy, which holds only in-frame ones; the method was immunoSEQ multiplex PCR. Here the sample spans over 100,000 clones, around three quarters being singletons. In this sample, this clone turned up once. The TCR originated in a human donor in a cohort sampled during active or convalescent COVID-19. The V call is TRBV11-3, the J call TRBJ1-1; no definite D call. Sequenced input: peripheral blood. CDR3 loop: CASSFLAGTEAFF. The CDR3 DNA reads TGTGCCAGCAGCTTTTTAGCTGGCACTGAAGCTTTCTTT. The full variable domain, its missing parts supplied by reference TRBV11-3 and TRBJ1-1, is EAGVVQSPRYKIIEKKQPVAFWCNPISGHNTLYWYLQNLGQGPELLIRYENEEAVDDSQLPKDRFSAERLKGVDSTLKIQPAELGDSAVYLCASSFLAGTEAFFGQGTRLTVV.